A single sample gave rise to the 25 T cell receptor beta chains below, sequenced in a study of follicular helper T cells after annual influenza vaccination. Some clones are missing from TCRdb's copy, which holds only in-frame ones; the method was immunoSEQ multiplex PCR. The sample lists 13,000 or so clones, roughly three quarters seen once, with 3% to 4% in the top ten. Time point meaning: 2015-2016 season, pre-vaccination. The sequences come from CXCR5+ CD38- circulating T follicular helper cells from blood, collected on the day of influenza vaccination. Subset in this sample: circulating Tfh, non-naive CD4+CXCR5+PD-1+ (ICOS+CD38+ or ICOS-CD38-). The receptor set was obtained from an adult who received the influenza vaccine.

The chain recombines TRBV7-2 with TRBJ2-4, with TRBD1 identical over 9 bases. The CDR3 consists of 14 residues. Germline V gene data show CDR1 as SGHTA and CDR2 as FQGNSA. The V gene end was trimmed by 6 bases and the J gene end by 6 bases; junction bases not matched to a gene: 6. Written as DNA, the CDR3 is TGTGCCAGCAGACCACCGGGACAGGGAAACATTCAGTACTTC. Amino acid sequence: CASRPPGQGNIQYF.

The chain links TRBV6-6 to TRBJ1-5; D unresolved. V was pared by 5 bases and J by 0 bases, with 11 bases between. The V gene's germline CDR1 is MNHNY and CDR2 SVGAGI (reference sequence). The CDR3 length is 15 residues. In nucleotides, the CDR3 is TGTGCCAGCAGTCCTCCCGATTATAGCAATCAGCCCCAGCATTTT. Its protein product is CASSPPDYSNQPQHF.

This rearrangement joins TRBV6-1 to TRBJ1-2; 12 nucleotides agree with TRBD1. CDR3 length: 15 amino acids. V was pared by 5 bases and J by 4 bases, with 5 bases of the junction left unmatched. Per the germline V gene, CDR1 is MNHNS and CDR2 is SASEGT. The CDR3 region has the DNA TGTGCCAGCAGTTCCGGGACAGGGGGCCCCTATGGCTACACCTTC. It yields the protein CASSSGTGGPYGYTF.

This clone was seen just once. The V gene is TRBV2, the J gene TRBJ2-7; D is perhaps TRBD2 (5 bases). V was shortened by 7 bases and J by 1 base, with 14 bases between the two germline ends. The V gene's germline CDR1 is SNHLY and CDR2 FYNNEI. CDR3 length: 14 amino acids. CDR3 sequence (DNA): TGTGCCAGCACCTCAGGTCGGGGTTCCTACGAGCAGTACTTC. This translates into CASTSGRGSYEQYF. The complete variable domain, with remaining parts taken from reference TRBV2 and TRBJ2-7, reads EPEVTQTPSHQVTQMGQEVILRCVPISNHLYFYWYRQILGQKVEFLVSFYNNEISEKSEIFDDQFSVERPDGSNFTLKIRSTKLEDSAMYFCASTSGRGSYEQYFGPGTRLTVT.

This clone is classed as medium-sized. The chain carries TRBV7-8 and TRBJ1-5; D is possibly TRBD1 (5 bases). Trimming shortened V by 5 bases and J by 3 bases, and 8 bases separated the two germline ends. This CDR3 has 13 amino acids. Germline V lookup: CDR1 SGHVS, CDR2 FQNEAQ. CDR3: CASSRGANQPQHF. DNA for the CDR3: TGTGCCAGCAGCAGGGGAGCCAATCAGCCCCAGCATTTT.

The V gene is TRBV20-1, the J gene TRBJ1-2; the D is unclear. Looked up from germline, CDR1 is DFQATT and CDR2 is SNEGSKA (reference sequence). CDR3 length: 10 amino acids. The V gene lost 6 bases and the J gene lost 7 bases, with 9 bases spanning the gap. In nucleotides, the CDR3 is TGCAGTGCCAATACGGGTGGCTACACCTTC. Translation: CSANTGGYTF.

The chain carries TRBV27 and TRBJ1-2; D remains unclear. This CDR3 spans 13 amino acids. Per germline, CDR1 MNHEY and CDR2 SMNVEV (reference sequence). Trimming took 3 bases from V and 7 from J, leaving 12 bases between them. The chain's CDR3 is CASSFMGGGGYTF. CDR3 in DNA: TGTGCCAGCAGTTTCATGGGCGGTGGTGGCTACACCTTC.

The J gene is TRBJ1-1, the V gene TRBV11-2, with D possibly matching TRBD1 (5 bases). Germline V gene data show CDR1 as SGHAT and CDR2 as FQNNGV. V dropped 5 bases and J dropped 2 bases, with 9 bases sitting between them. The CDR3 totals 13 residues. The CDR3, as DNA: TGTGCCAGCAGCGGCAGGGCAAACACTGAAGCTTTCTTT. Translating gives CASSGRANTEAFF.

This rearrangement joins TRBV29-1 to TRBJ2-4, with D perhaps matching TRBD1 (6 bases). Germline CDR1 and CDR2: SQVTM and ANQGSEA. This CDR3 comprises 13 residues. Trimming pared 7 bases from V and 0 bases from J, leaving 10 bases between. CDR3 bases: TGCAGCGCATTACAGGGAGCCAAAAACATTCAGTACTTC. This sequence encodes CSALQGAKNIQYF.

This chain links TRBV7-8 with TRBJ1-1; D is ambiguous. Trimming took 0 bases from V and 6 from J, leaving 8 bases between them. CDR1 and CDR2 (germline): SGHVS, FQNEAQ. The CDR3 length is 13 residues. In DNA form, the CDR3 reads TGTGCCAGCAGCTTAGCCCCATCACCTGAAGCTTTCTTT. Its protein product is CASSLAPSPEAFF. Full variable domain (rest looked up from reference TRBV7-8 and TRBJ1-1): GAGVSQSPRYKVAKRGQDVALRCDPISGHVSLFWYQQALGQGPEFLTYFQNEAQLDKSGLPSDRFFAERPEGSVSTLKIQRTQQEDSAVYLCASSLAPSPEAFFGQGTRLTVV.

The chain joins TRBV28 to TRBJ1-4; 7 nucleotides agree with TRBD1. CDR3 length: 13 amino acids. V lost 5 bases to trimming and J lost 7 bases; unmatched junction nucleotides: 4. CDR1 is MDHEN, CDR2 SYDVKM, per germline. CDR3 DNA: TGTGCCAGCAGTCCCCAGGGGGGTGAAAAACTGTTTTTT. Protein product: CASSPQGGEKLFF. Variable domain in full (rest from reference TRBV28 and TRBJ1-4): DVKVTQSSRYLVKRTGEKVFLECVQDMDHENMFWYRQDPGLGLRLIYFSYDVKMKEKGDIPEGYSVSREKKERFSLILESASTNQTSMYLCASSPQGGEKLFFGSGTQLSVL.

The chain is built from TRBV18 and TRBJ1-3; no clear D gene. CDR1 and CDR2 (germline): KGHSH, LQKENI. The CDR3 runs 13 residues. Trimming removed 6 bases at V and 4 bases at J, with 10 bases between. In DNA form, the CDR3 reads TGTGCCAGCTCCCGGTTGGAGGGAAACACCATATATTTT. Protein sequence: CASSRLEGNTIYF.

The chain employs TRBV11-1 and TRBJ2-5; the D gene is possibly TRBD1 (6 bases). CDR1 and CDR2 (germline): SGHAT, FQDESV (reference sequence). The CDR3 totals 13 residues. V lost 5 bases and J 5 bases, leaving 12 bases between the germline ends. The CDR3 reads CASSRHREETQYF. The CDR3 bases are TGTGCCAGCAGCCGACACAGGGAGGAGACCCAGTACTTC.

V and J are TRBV11-3 and TRBJ1-1; D is uncertain. The V gene's germline CDR1 is SGHNT and CDR2 YENEEA. The CDR3 is made up of 14 amino acids. V was shortened by 1 base and J by 2 bases, with 8 bases between the two germline ends. The CDR3 region is CASSLGSDNTEAFF. For the CDR3, the DNA is TGTGCCAGCAGCTTAGGTAGCGACAACACTGAAGCTTTCTTT. Full variable domain (outside the CDR3, taken from reference TRBV11-3 and TRBJ1-1): EAGVVQSPRYKIIEKKQPVAFWCNPISGHNTLYWYLQNLGQGPELLIRYENEEAVDDSQLPKDRFSAERLKGVDSTLKIQPAELGDSAVYLCASSLGSDNTEAFFGQGTRLTVV.

This rearrangement joins TRBV6-5 to TRBJ2-5, with D unresolved. Germline CDR1 MNHEY, CDR2 SVGAGI. CDR3 length: 11 amino acids. The V gene lost 2 bases and the J gene lost 4 bases, with 2 bases spanning the gap. The chain's CDR3 is CASSYAETQYF. The CDR3 coding sequence is TGTGCCAGCAGTTACGCAGAGACCCAGTACTTC.

This chain links TRBV6-1 with TRBJ2-4, with no clear D. Germline CDR1 is MNHNS and CDR2 is SASEGT. V gave up 11 bases and J gave up 0 bases, with 17 bases separating them. The CDR3 has 15 amino acids. CDR3 sequence (DNA): TGTGCCGTGGAGCGCCTCACCATAGCCAAAAACATTCAGTACTTC. Residues: CAVERLTIAKNIQYF.

The chain employs TRBV4-2 and TRBJ2-2, with D unresolved. This CDR3 has 13 amino acids. CDR1 is LGHNA and CDR2 is YNFKEQ in the germline V gene. The V end was cut by 5 bases, the J end by 7 bases, with 11 bases between. CDR3 nucleotide sequence: TGTGCCAGCAGCAACCTCAAGAGCGGGGAGCTGTTTTTT. Translating gives CASSNLKSGELFF.

The gene calls are TRBV10-3 and TRBJ2-7; tentative D call: TRBD2 (6 bases). Trimming cost V 6 bases and J 3 bases, with 12 bases left between them. The CDR3 has 13 amino acids. Germline assignment: CDR1 ENHRY and CDR2 SYGVKD. Written as DNA, the CDR3 is TGTGCCATCAGCAGGGACTGGGACTACGAGCAGTACTTC. Its translation is CAISRDWDYEQYF.

The V and J genes are TRBV7-2 and TRBJ2-3; 9 nucleotides match TRBD2. The germline V gene encodes CDR1 SGHTA and CDR2 FQGNSA. The CDR3 runs 16 residues. With V trimmed by 2 bases and J by 6 bases, 9 bases remained unmatched. CDR3 protein: CASSLFEAGGGDTQYF. The CDR3 coding sequence is TGTGCCAGCAGCTTATTTGAAGCGGGGGGTGGCGATACGCAGTATTTT.

V gene TRBV6-5 combines with J gene TRBJ2-3, with D tentatively TRBD1 (5 bases). V was trimmed by 7 bases and J by 4 bases, leaving 18 bases between them. Germline CDR1 reads MNHEY; CDR2 reads SVGAGI. The CDR3 has 15 amino acids. CDR3 amino acids: CASTMGQPGADTQYF. In DNA form, the CDR3 reads TGTGCCAGCACCATGGGGCAGCCTGGGGCAGATACGCAGTATTTT.

The rearrangement uses TRBV4-3 and TRBJ2-5; D possibly corresponds to TRBD1 (5 bases). Trimming removed 3 bases from V and 0 bases from J, with 8 bases in between. The CDR3 totals 14 residues. The germline V gene encodes CDR1 LGHNA and CDR2 YSLEER. The CDR3 DNA is TGCGCCAGCAGCCAGACAGCCAACCAAGAGACCCAGTACTTC. The encoded protein is CASSQTANQETQYF.

This sequence joins TRBV11-2 and TRBJ2-7, with D hard to call. Germline V gene sequence: CDR1 SGHAT, CDR2 FQNNGV. V shed 2 bases and J shed 2 bases, with 16 bases lying between them. This CDR3 region has 16 residues. For the CDR3, the DNA is TGTGCCAGCAGCTTATCAATCTCGGAATTCGCCTACGAGCAGTACTTC. Translation: CASSLSISEFAYEQYF.

The rearrangement uses TRBV28 and TRBJ2-2; a weak D match, TRBD1 (6 bases). The ends were cut back, 11 bases at V and 5 bases at J, with 18 bases in the middle. The CDR3 is made up of 14 amino acids. Germline V gene lookup returns CDR1 MDHEN and CDR2 SYDVKM. CDR3 sequence reads: CAARLGARTGELFF. The CDR3 DNA is TGTGCCGCCCGACTGGGGGCGCGTACCGGGGAGCTGTTTTTT.

This chain uses TRBV7-6 with TRBJ2-5; a weak D match, TRBD2 (7 bases). Germline CDR1 reads SGHVS; CDR2 reads FNYEAQ. The ends were cut back, 5 bases at V and 2 bases at J, with 15 bases in the middle. CDR3 length: 15 residues. The CDR3 reads CASSDGAGAQETQYF. The CDR3 DNA is TGTGCCAGCAGCGATGGGGCGGGGGCACAAGAGACCCAGTACTTC.

The rearrangement uses TRBV28 and TRBJ2-2; weak D call: TRBD2 (6 bases). CDR1 is MDHEN, CDR2 SYDVKM, per germline. This CDR3 region has 14 residues. V lost 7 bases and J lost 5, with 14 bases in between. The CDR3 DNA sequence: TGTGCCAGCACTTTGGCGGGGATGACCGGGGAGCTGTTTTTT. Translated: CASTLAGMTGELFF. Together with reference TRBV28 and TRBJ2-2, the CDR3 gives the full variable domain: DVKVTQSSRYLVKRTGEKVFLECVQDMDHENMFWYRQDPGLGLRLIYFSYDVKMKEKGDIPEGYSVSREKKERFSLILESASTNQTSMYLCASTLAGMTGELFFGEGSRLTVL.